This T cell receptor beta chain comes out of a study of cytomegalovirus exposure and HLA in healthy donors. On the study more broadly: Around 200 million T cells yielded 90 million to 130 million unique TCR beta sequences, as an earlier analysis found. Study results and caveats: Serostatus for CMV was the only available immune exposure information. Many donors shared some public TCRs, even though most TCR sequences were rare. Among TCR beta chains, those listed as cytomegalovirus-associated numbered fewer than 200.

Note on this clone: Antigen unknown.

CDR1 is SGHRS and CDR2 is YFSETQ in the germline V gene. The CDR3 has 16 amino acids. Trimming at V came to 4 bases and at J to 5 bases, leaving 13 bases not matched to a gene. Primers included in the PCR were 60 Vbeta and 13 Jbeta primers. TCRdb's table, derived via immunoSEQ multiplex PCR, lists solely in-frame clones and lacks some. The sample has about 100,000 clones, roughly 80% seen once. Sequencing was carried out using PBMCs. The clonotype comes from a man aged 25 to 40 in good health and CMV-seronegative. The chain joins TRBV5-1 to TRBJ1-1, with TRBD1 matching over 8 bases. This CDR3 reads CASSGVRDRGGTEAFF. The CDR3 DNA reads as TGCGCCAGCAGCGGGGTTCGTGACAGGGGAGGGACTGAAGCTTTCTTT.